The 27 T cell receptor beta chains in this list originate from one sample, sequenced in a study of CD8+ T cells in alopecia areata. This sample's treatment: oral pan-JAK inhibitor, 5-10 mg twice daily. Extraction of RNA preceded its reverse transcription into cDNA, which served as the sequencing template. Generated by immunoSEQ multiplex PCR, the TCRdb table keeps only in-frame clones and is missing some. This repertoire shows about 200,000 clones, 58% found once; its top ten account for 5.5%. Sequencing used CD4+ T cells sorted from blood, obtained at week 24, from a patient treated with tofacitinib. The receptors stem from a human donor with alopecia areata.

V gene TRBV29-1 combines with J gene TRBJ1-1; 7 positions agree with TRBD1. CDR1 is SQVTM and CDR2 is ANQGSEA in the germline V gene. This CDR3 region has 13 residues. V was clipped by 4 bases and J by 2 bases; unmatched bases: 4. CDR3 amino acids: CSVVTGRNTEAFF. The CDR3 DNA sequence: TGCAGCGTTGTGACAGGGCGTAACACTGAAGCTTTCTTT.

The rearrangement links TRBV7-2 to TRBJ2-3; the D is unclear. From germline, CDR1 is SGHTA and CDR2 FQGNSA. The length of the CDR3 is 15 residues. V was clipped by 4 bases and J by 4 bases, with 15 bases between them. The CDR3 DNA reads TGTGCCAGCAGCTCCCTAGGTCGTGGTCCAGATACGCAGTATTTT. The encoded protein is CASSSLGRGPDTQYF.

V is TRBV21-1 and J is TRBJ2-5; whether TRBD2, the table's D call, matches the DNA was not checked. The DNA end lines up better with TRBJ2-7; the J call may be wrong. TRBV21-1 is annotated as a pseudogene. The CDR3 is 16 residues long. CDR3 in DNA: TGTGCCAGCAGCAAAGCGGGGCTAGCGGGGCCCTACGAGCAGTACTTC. It is translated as CASSKAGLAGPYEQYF.

This chain connects TRBV6-6 to TRBJ2-5, with D uncertain. Germline values: CDR1 MNHNY, CDR2 SVGAGI (reference sequence). This CDR3 contains 13 residues. Deletions cut 8 bases from V and 1 base from J, with 11 bases between. In DNA, the CDR3 is TGTGCCAGCCTGGGTCGAGGCCAAGAGACCCAGTACTTC. It encodes CASLGRGQETQYF.

The rearrangement uses TRBV29-1 and TRBJ2-7; TRBD2 aligns across 10 bases. CDR1 is SQVTM and CDR2 is ANQGSEA in the germline V gene. V trimming: 4 bases; J trimming: 4 bases; junction bases outside the gene matches: 4. The CDR3 runs 13 residues. The CDR3 DNA sequence: TGCAGCGTTGTTCTAGCGGGGGCTTACGAGCAGTACTTC. Protein product: CSVVLAGAYEQYF.

V usage is TRBV27 and J usage is TRBJ1-2, with D possibly matching TRBD1 (5 bases). Germline V gene sequence: CDR1 MNHEY, CDR2 SMNVEV (reference sequence). This CDR3 contains 16 residues. Trimming took off 2 bases at V and 8 bases at J, with 21 bases between the two ends. CDR3 bases: TGTGCCAGCAGTTTAGAACCGGGACGGCCATTGTTGGGCTACACCTTC. It specifies CASSLEPGRPLLGYTF.

This clone was seen a few times. The chain is built from TRBV27 and TRBJ1-5, with a tentative D call TRBD1 (6 bases). The CDR3 runs to 17 residues. V shed 3 bases and J shed 7 bases, with 22 bases lying between them. Germline V CDR1 and CDR2: MNHEY, SMNVEV (reference sequence). The CDR3 DNA sequence: TGTGCCAGCAGTTTTCGCCTGGGAGGGGGGGGAAACCAGCCCCAGCATTTT. The encoded protein is CASSFRLGGGGNQPQHF.

This sequence joins TRBV11-1 and TRBJ1-2; 9 positions match TRBD1. The CDR3 runs 13 residues. CDR1 and CDR2 from the germline V gene are SGHAT and FQDESV (reference sequence). V was pared by 5 bases and J by 6 bases, with 4 bases of the junction left unmatched. The CDR3 DNA sequence: TGTGCCAGCAGCGGGGACAGGGCGAATGGCTACACCTTC. Its translation: CASSGDRANGYTF.

The chain carries TRBV30 and TRBJ2-3, with D maybe TRBD1 (6 bases). This CDR3 has 13 amino acids. Between the trimmed V and J ends, which lost 6 bases and 1 base, there was a span of 11 bases. CDR1 GTSNPN and CDR2 SVGIG come from the germline V gene (reference sequence). The CDR3 sequence is CACQTGRTDTQYF. The CDR3 DNA sequence: TGTGCCTGCCAGACAGGACGCACAGATACGCAGTATTTT.

This chain connects TRBV29-1 to TRBJ2-7, with 8 bases lining up with TRBD1. J gave up 5 bases and V 6 bases, and 15 bases lay outside the gene matches. The CDR3 length is 15 residues. Germline assignment: CDR1 SQVTM and CDR2 ANQGSEA. CDR3 coding DNA: TGCAGCGTGTCGAGAATAGGACAGGGAAGGAACGAGCAGTACTTC. Its protein product is CSVSRIGQGRNEQYF.

J is TRBJ2-5 and V is TRBV10-3; maybe TRBD1 (7 bases). Trimming removed 6 bases at V and 0 bases at J, with 11 bases between. This CDR3 contains 14 residues. CDR1 ENHRY and CDR2 SYGVKD come from the germline V gene. CDR3 loop: CAISAGQNQETQYF. In DNA, the CDR3 is TGTGCCATCAGCGCGGGACAGAACCAAGAGACCCAGTACTTC.

The chain couples TRBV29-1 to TRBJ1-2; D uncertain. Germline-derived CDR1 and CDR2 are SQVTM and ANQGSEA. V lost 7 bases and J lost 0, with 12 bases in between. This CDR3 contains 13 residues. CDR3 nucleotide sequence: TGCAGCGGTACGACCGGGACTAACTATGGCTACACCTTC. This sequence encodes CSGTTGTNYGYTF.

This clone was detected only a few times. The chain has TRBV6-6 and TRBJ2-7, with TRBD2 as a possible D gene (5 bases). Germline V gene data show CDR1 as MNHNY and CDR2 as SVGAGI (reference sequence). Trimming took off 4 bases at V and 2 bases at J, with 15 bases between the two ends. The CDR3 is made up of 15 amino acids. The CDR3 region has the DNA TGTGCCAGCAGTTCCACAGCATCCGGGACCTACGAGCAGTACTTC. As protein: CASSSTASGTYEQYF.

This clone was picked up a small number of times. The chain combines TRBV9 with TRBJ2-7, with D perhaps matching TRBD2 (6 bases). Deletions cut 0 bases from V and 3 bases from J, with 13 bases between. Germline V gives CDR1 SGDLS, CDR2 YYNGEE. The CDR3 totals 15 residues. CDR3 protein: CASSVGSSAVYEQYF. The CDR3 coding sequence is TGTGCCAGCAGCGTAGGTTCTAGCGCTGTCTACGAGCAGTACTTC. The complete variable domain, with remaining parts taken from reference TRBV9 and TRBJ2-7, reads DSGVTQTPKHLITATGQRVTLRCSPRSGDLSVYWYQQSLDQGLQFLIQYYNGEERAKGNILERFSAQQFPDLHSELNLSSLELGDSALYFCASSVGSSAVYEQYFGPGTRLTVT.

This clone was counted between two and nine times. The V call is TRBV5-1, the J call TRBJ1-2; unclear D gene. Between the trimmed V and J ends, which lost 0 bases and 1 base, there was a span of 1 base. This CDR3 contains 12 residues. The V gene's germline CDR1 is SGHRS and CDR2 YFSETQ. The CDR3 here is CASSLDNYGYTF. CDR3 coding DNA: TGCGCCAGCAGCTTGGATAACTATGGCTACACCTTC.

The chain recombines TRBV29-1 with TRBJ1-1, with 7 positions matching TRBD1. The germline CDR1 and CDR2 sequences are SQVTM and ANQGSEA. This CDR3 has 10 amino acids. V trimming: 5 bases; J trimming: 11 bases; junction bases outside the gene matches: 5. The CDR3 bases are TGCAGCGTTAAGGACAGGCCGGCTTTCTTT. Translation gives CSVKDRPAFF.

This clone has a handful of counts. CDR3 sequence: CASSLRAGTGKIGYNEQFF. The CDR3 coding sequence is TGTGCCAGCAGCTTAAGGGCTGGGACAGGGAAAATAGGCTACAATGAGCAGTTCTTC. The rearrangement joins TRBV7-9 to TRBJ2-1; 9 bases fit TRBD1. With 2 bases clipped from V and 3 bases from J, the junction kept 14 bases outside the gene matches. This CDR3 spans 19 amino acids. Per the germline V gene, CDR1 is SEHNR and CDR2 is FQNEAQ (reference sequence).

CDR3 residues: CAISEGRATYNEQFF. DNA for the CDR3: TGTGCCATCAGTGAGGGGAGGGCAACCTACAATGAGCAGTTCTTC. The rearrangement joins TRBV10-3 to TRBJ2-1, with 7 bases fitting TRBD2. The V gene's germline CDR1 is ENHRY and CDR2 SYGVKD. The CDR3 spans 15 residues. Trimming removed 2 bases from V and 2 bases from J; junction bases left unmatched: 3.

The CDR3 region is CASSQDPGLNTEAFF. CDR3 sequence (DNA): TGTGCCAGCAGCCAAGATCCAGGGTTGAACACTGAAGCTTTCTTT. This chain joins TRBV4-2 and TRBJ1-1; TRBD1 is a possible D gene (5 bases). Germline CDR1 and CDR2: LGHNA and YNFKEQ. The CDR3 length is 15 residues. V shed 0 bases and J shed 0 bases, with 8 bases lying between them.

The chain is built from TRBV9 and TRBJ2-3; D gene ambiguous. CDR1 is SGDLS, CDR2 YYNGEE, per germline. The CDR3 has 15 residues. With 4 bases removed from V and 0 bases from J, the gap between germline ends came to 12 bases. CDR3 in DNA: TGTGCCAGCAGCTTTAGACCGACTAGCACAGATACGCAGTATTTT. It codes for CASSFRPTSTDTQYF.

This clone appeared a single time. This chain links TRBV28 with TRBJ2-5, with 7 nucleotides matching TRBD2. The CDR3 has 14 residues. J gave up 1 base and V 6 bases, and 5 bases lay outside the gene matches. Germline V CDR1 and CDR2: MDHEN, SYDVKM. CDR3 region: CASSLTSVQETQYF. The CDR3 region has the DNA TGTGCCAGCAGCTTAACTAGCGTCCAAGAGACCCAGTACTTC. Full variable domain (remainder filled in from reference TRBV28 and TRBJ2-5): DVKVTQSSRYLVKRTGEKVFLECVQDMDHENMFWYRQDPGLGLRLIYFSYDVKMKEKGDIPEGYSVSREKKERFSLILESASTNQTSMYLCASSLTSVQETQYFGPGTRLLVL.

In its sample, this clone was seen a few times. The CDR3 region is CAISADRVGHGYTF. The DNA of the CDR3 is TGTGCCATCAGTGCAGACAGGGTAGGCCATGGCTACACCTTC. V is TRBV10-3 and J is TRBJ1-2, with 7 bases fitting TRBD1. Germline V gene lookup returns CDR1 ENHRY and CDR2 SYGVKD. The CDR3 has 14 residues. V gave up 4 bases and J gave up 6 bases; unmatched junction bases: 8.

The chain links TRBV15 to TRBJ2-7; TRBD1 might be the D (5 bases). Germline V gene sequence: CDR1 LNHNV, CDR2 YYDKDF (reference sequence). The CDR3 sequence is 13 residues long. Trimming took off 2 bases at V and 2 bases at J, with 7 bases between the two ends. The CDR3 DNA sequence: TGTGCCACCAGCAGACAGGGCGCCTACGAGCAGTACTTC. This encodes CATSRQGAYEQYF.

For this clone: This sample also contains other DNA sequences that code for the same CDR3. V gene TRBV5-1 combines with J gene TRBJ2-7; no reliable D call. V lost 3 bases to trimming and J lost 3 bases, with 4 bases between them. Per the germline V gene, CDR1 is SGHRS and CDR2 is YFSETQ. The CDR3 has 11 amino acids. In DNA, the CDR3 is TGCGCCAGCAGCTCGGACTACGAGCAGTACTTC. Protein sequence: CASSSDYEQYF.

V usage is TRBV30 and J usage is TRBJ1-1; possibly TRBD1 for D (5 bases). V lost 4 bases and J lost 11, with 17 bases in between. The CDR3 contains 12 residues. Germline CDR1 reads GTSNPN; CDR2 reads SVGIG (reference sequence). In nucleotides, the CDR3 is TGTGCCTGGACAGGGATCCGAAGTGGGGCTTTCTTT. Translated, it gives CAWTGIRSGAFF.

The chain is built from TRBV9 and TRBJ2-2, with D possibly being TRBD2 (6 bases). The CDR3 is made up of 17 amino acids. Germline V gene sequence: CDR1 SGDLS, CDR2 YYNGEE. Trimming left V 0 bases short and J 0 bases short, with 12 bases between. CDR3 region: CASSVGWLAANTGELFF. The CDR3 DNA sequence: TGTGCCAGCAGCGTAGGGTGGTTAGCGGCGAACACCGGGGAGCTGTTTTTT. The whole variable domain, filled in from reference TRBV9 and TRBJ2-2, reads DSGVTQTPKHLITATGQRVTLRCSPRSGDLSVYWYQQSLDQGLQFLIQYYNGEERAKGNILERFSAQQFPDLHSELNLSSLELGDSALYFCASSVGWLAANTGELFFGEGSRLTVL.

This clone was seen a handful of times. The chain combines TRBV18 with TRBJ1-1; D is unclear. The ends were cut back, 4 bases at V and 3 bases at J, with 6 bases in the middle. This CDR3 comprises 12 residues. Germline CDR1 is KGHSH and CDR2 is LQKENI. The CDR3 region is CASSLQDTEAFF. The CDR3 bases are TGTGCCAGCTCACTCCAAGACACTGAAGCTTTCTTT.